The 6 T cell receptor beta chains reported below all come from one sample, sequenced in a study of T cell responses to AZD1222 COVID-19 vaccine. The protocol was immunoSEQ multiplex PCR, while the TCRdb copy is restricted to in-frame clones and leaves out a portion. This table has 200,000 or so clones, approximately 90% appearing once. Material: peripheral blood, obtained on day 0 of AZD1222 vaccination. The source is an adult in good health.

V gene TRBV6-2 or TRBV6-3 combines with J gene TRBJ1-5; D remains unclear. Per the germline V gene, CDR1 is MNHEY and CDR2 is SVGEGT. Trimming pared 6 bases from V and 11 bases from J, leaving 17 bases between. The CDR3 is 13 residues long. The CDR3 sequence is CASSPGGVPAQHF. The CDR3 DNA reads TGTGCCAGCAGCCCCGGTGGAGTACCGGCCCAGCATTTT.

The CDR3 loop is CASSLVSGGMNTEAFF. CDR3 in DNA: TGTGCCAGCAGCTTGGTGTCAGGGGGAATGAACACTGAAGCTTTCTTT. The chain is built from TRBV5-4 and TRBJ1-1; 7 bases map to TRBD1. Germline-derived CDR1 and CDR2 are SGHNT and YYREEE (reference sequence). The CDR3 sequence is 16 residues long. Trimming at V came to 0 bases and at J to 0 bases, leaving 5 bases not matched to a gene. Combining the CDR3 with reference TRBV5-4 and TRBJ1-1 gives the whole variable domain ETGVTQSPTHLIKTRGQQVTLRCSSQSGHNTVSWYQQALGQGPQFIFQYYREEENGRGNFPPRFSGLQFPNYSSELNVNALELDDSALYLCASSLVSGGMNTEAFFGQGTRLTVV.

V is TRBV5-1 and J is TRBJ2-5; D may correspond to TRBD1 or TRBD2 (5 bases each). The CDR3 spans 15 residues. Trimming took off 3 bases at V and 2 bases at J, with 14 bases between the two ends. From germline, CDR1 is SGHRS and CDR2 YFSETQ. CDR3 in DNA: TGCGCCAGCAGCTATCAGGGCACTAGACAAGAGACCCAGTACTTC. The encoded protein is CASSYQGTRQETQYF.

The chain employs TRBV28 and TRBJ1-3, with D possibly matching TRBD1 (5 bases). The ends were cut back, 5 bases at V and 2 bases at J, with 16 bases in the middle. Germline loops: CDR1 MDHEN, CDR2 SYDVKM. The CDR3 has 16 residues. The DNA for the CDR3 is TGTGCCAGCAGTCCCTTCGGGGCGGATACTGGAAACACCATATATTTT. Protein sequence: CASSPFGADTGNTIYF.

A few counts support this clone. CDR3 region: CASSQGGDYGYTF. The CDR3 region has the DNA TGTGCCAGCAGCCAGGGGGGCGATTATGGCTACACCTTC. The chain recombines TRBV9 with TRBJ1-2; 7 bases fit TRBD1. Looked up from germline, CDR1 is SGDLS and CDR2 is YYNGEE. The V and J ends lost 4 bases and 5 bases, in that order; junction bases with no gene match: 5. The CDR3 is 13 amino acids.

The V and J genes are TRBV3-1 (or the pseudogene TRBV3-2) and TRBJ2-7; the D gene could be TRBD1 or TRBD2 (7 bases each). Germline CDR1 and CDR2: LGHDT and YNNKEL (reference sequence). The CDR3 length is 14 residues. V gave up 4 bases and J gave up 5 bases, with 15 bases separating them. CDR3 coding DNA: TGTGCCAGCAGCCGATCAGGGGGAGGGCACGAGCAGTACTTC. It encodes CASSRSGGGHEQYF.